This paragraph reports one T cell receptor beta chain. Its matching antigen is unknown. Method: immunoSEQ multiplex PCR; TCRdb's copy keeps in-frame clones and lacks some. Of some 2 million clones listed, 85% to 95% are singletons. The data originate from a study of shared clonotypes between healthy human individuals. Study-wide results and caveats: Across subsets, estimated richness was generally greater for naive than for memory populations.

Trimming took off 8 bases at V and 2 bases at J, with 13 bases between the two ends. This CDR3 region has 14 residues. Germline V gene sequence: CDR1 SEHNR, CDR2 FQNEAQ (reference sequence). The TCR sequence derives from a man between 18 and 29 years old in good health. J is TRBJ2-1 and V is TRBV7-9; tentative D call: TRBD2 (5 bases). Material: naive CD4+ T cells sorted from blood. Subset of the sample: CD45RA+ positively selected. Here the CDR3 DNA reads TGTGCCAGCCAGGACTCACGCACCTACAATGAGCAGTTCTTC. The encoded protein is CASQDSRTYNEQFF.